The present T cell receptor beta chain was sequenced within a study of blood T cell repertoires in COVID-19. Whole-study context: Both acute and convalescent COVID-19 samples were obtained from the United States, Italy and Spain. From T cells, B-cell-depleted T cells, or PBMCs came the material, which was cDNA or gDNA.

As handled by the study authors: Nucleated cell counts were estimated from reference gene primer amplification. Generated by immunoSEQ multiplex PCR, the TCRdb table keeps only in-frame clones and is missing some. V and J calls and clone size are those listed in that table; D and trimming were worked out from the DNA. The top ten hold under 15% of the sample, which has nearly 55,000 clones, over 70% seen once. The specimen sequenced was peripheral blood. The sequence came from a human donor with active or convalescent COVID-19. The donor label of this sample is uncertain.

The CDR3 is CASRSSGAYEQYF. In nucleotides, the CDR3 is TGTGCCAGCAGGTCCTCAGGGGCCTACGAGCAGTACTTC. The rearrangement links TRBV7-9 to TRBJ2-7; maybe TRBD1 (6 bases). Per the germline V gene, CDR1 is SEHNR and CDR2 is FQNEAQ (reference sequence). Trimming cost V 6 bases and J 2 bases, with 11 bases left between them. The CDR3 has 13 residues. The variable domain in full, with the rest retrieved from reference TRBV7-9 and TRBJ2-7, is DTGVSQNPRHKITKRGQNVTFRCDPISEHNRLYWYRQTLGQGPEFLTYFQNEAQLEKSRLLSDRFSAERPKGSFSTLEIQRTEQGDSAMYLCASRSSGAYEQYFGPGTRLTVT.